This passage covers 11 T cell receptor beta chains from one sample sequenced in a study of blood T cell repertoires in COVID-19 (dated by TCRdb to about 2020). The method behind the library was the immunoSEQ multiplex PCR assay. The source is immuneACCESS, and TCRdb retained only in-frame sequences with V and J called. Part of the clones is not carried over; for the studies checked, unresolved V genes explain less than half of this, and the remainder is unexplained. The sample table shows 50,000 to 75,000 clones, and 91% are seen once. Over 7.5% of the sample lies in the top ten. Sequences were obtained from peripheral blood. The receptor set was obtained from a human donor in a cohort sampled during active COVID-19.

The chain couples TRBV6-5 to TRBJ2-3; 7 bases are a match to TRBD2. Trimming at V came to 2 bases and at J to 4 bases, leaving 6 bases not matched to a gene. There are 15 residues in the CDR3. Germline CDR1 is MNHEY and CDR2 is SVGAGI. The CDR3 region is CASSYGETSPDTQYF. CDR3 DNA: TGTGCCAGCAGTTACGGGGAGACTAGCCCAGATACGCAGTATTTT.

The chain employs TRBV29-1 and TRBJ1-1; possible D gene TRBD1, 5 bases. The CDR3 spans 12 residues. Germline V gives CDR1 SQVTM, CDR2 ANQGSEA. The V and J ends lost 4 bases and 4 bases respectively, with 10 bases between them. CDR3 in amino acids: CSVGLQGTEAFF. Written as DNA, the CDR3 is TGCAGCGTTGGTCTCCAGGGCACTGAAGCTTTCTTT.

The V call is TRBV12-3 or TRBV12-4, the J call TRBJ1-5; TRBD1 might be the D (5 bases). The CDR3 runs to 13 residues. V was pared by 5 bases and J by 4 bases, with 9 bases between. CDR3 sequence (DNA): TGTGCCAGCAGTCTGACAGAAAATCAGCCCCAGCATTTT. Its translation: CASSLTENQPQHF.

In DNA form, the CDR3 reads TGTGCCAGCAGTTTGGGACAGACAAATCAGCCCCAGCATTTT. Translated: CASSLGQTNQPQHF. This chain joins TRBV27 and TRBJ1-5; TRBD1 aligns across 7 bases. Losses at the gene ends were 3 bases for V and 4 bases for J; bases not matched to a gene: 3. This CDR3 is built from 14 residues. Germline V gives CDR1 MNHEY, CDR2 SMNVEV (reference sequence).

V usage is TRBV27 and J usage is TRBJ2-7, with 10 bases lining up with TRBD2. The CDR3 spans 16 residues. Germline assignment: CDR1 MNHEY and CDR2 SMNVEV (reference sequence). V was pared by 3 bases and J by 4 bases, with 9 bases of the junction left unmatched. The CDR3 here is CASSFSGSGGWYEQYF. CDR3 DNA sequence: TGTGCCAGCAGTTTCTCGGGTAGCGGGGGGTGGTACGAGCAGTACTTC.

The CDR3 is CASSLGGSSGQETQYF. As DNA, the CDR3 is TGTGCCAGCAGCCTGGGGGGCTCTAGCGGACAAGAGACCCAGTACTTC. This chain uses TRBV5-4 with TRBJ2-5; D is possibly TRBD2 (7 bases). The V end was cut by 4 bases, the J end by 2 bases, with 18 bases between. CDR1 and CDR2 from the germline V gene are SGHNT and YYREEE (reference sequence). There are 16 residues in the CDR3.

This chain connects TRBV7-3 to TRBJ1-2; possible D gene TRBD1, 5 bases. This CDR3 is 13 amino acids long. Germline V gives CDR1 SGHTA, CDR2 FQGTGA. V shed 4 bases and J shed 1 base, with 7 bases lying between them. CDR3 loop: CASSSQGNYGYTF. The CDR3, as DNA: TGTGCCAGCAGCTCCCAGGGTAACTATGGCTACACCTTC. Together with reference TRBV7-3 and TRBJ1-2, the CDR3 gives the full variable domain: GAGVSQTPSNKVTEKGKYVELRCDPISGHTALYWYRQSLGQGPEFLIYFQGTGAADDSGLPNDRFFAVRPEGSVSTLKIQRTERGDSAVYLCASSSQGNYGYTFGSGTRLTVV.

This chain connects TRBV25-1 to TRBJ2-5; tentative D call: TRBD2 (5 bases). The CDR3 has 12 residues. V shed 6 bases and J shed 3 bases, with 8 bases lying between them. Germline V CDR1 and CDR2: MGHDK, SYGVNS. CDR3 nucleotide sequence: TGTGCCAGCAGCGGAGGAGAAGAGACCCAGTACTTC. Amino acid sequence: CASSGGEETQYF.

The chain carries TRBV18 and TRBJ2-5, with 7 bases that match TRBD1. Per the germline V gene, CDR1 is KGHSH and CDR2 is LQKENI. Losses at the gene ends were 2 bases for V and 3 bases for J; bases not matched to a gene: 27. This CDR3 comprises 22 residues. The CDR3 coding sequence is TGTGCCAGCTCACCAATTATTCCCAATAGAGAGAATGAAGACAGGGAGAAAGAGACCCAGTACTTC. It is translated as CASSPIIPNRENEDREKETQYF.

CDR3 in amino acids: CASSLLGQGWDTEAFF. The CDR3 region has the DNA TGTGCCAGCAGCTTACTTGGACAGGGTTGGGACACTGAAGCTTTCTTT. This chain joins TRBV5-5 and TRBJ1-1, with 8 nucleotides matching TRBD1. The length of the CDR3 is 16 residues. Germline CDR1 and CDR2: SGHKS and YYEKEE (reference sequence). V lost 2 bases and J lost 3; bases outside the gene matches: 9.

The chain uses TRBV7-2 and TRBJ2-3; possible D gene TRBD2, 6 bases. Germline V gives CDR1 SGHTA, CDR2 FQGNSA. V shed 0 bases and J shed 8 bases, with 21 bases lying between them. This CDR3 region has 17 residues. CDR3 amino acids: CASSLAIGNGRSTTQYF. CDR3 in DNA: TGTGCCAGCAGCTTAGCAATAGGAAACGGGAGATCGACTACGCAGTATTTT.